Listed here are 3 T cell receptor beta chains from one sample, sequenced in a study of blood T cell repertoires in COVID-19. The repertoire was sequenced with immunoSEQ multiplex PCR; TCRdb's copy has only in-frame clones and lacks some. The table records approximately 250,000 clones, approximately 85% of them present only once. The sample consisted of PBMCs or T cells enriched from blood (not recorded which). The source of these receptors is a woman in her twenties or thirties who had recovered from COVID-19.

The V gene is TRBV6-2 or TRBV6-3, the J gene TRBJ1-1; D is perhaps TRBD1 (6 bases). CDR1 and CDR2 (germline): MNHEY, SVGEGT. Trimming cost V 2 bases and J 0 bases, with 10 bases left between them. This CDR3 has 15 residues. CDR3 in DNA: TGTGCCAGCAGTTACCCGACAGGAATGAACACTGAAGCTTTCTTT. It encodes CASSYPTGMNTEAFF.

The J gene is TRBJ1-1, the V gene TRBV9; D call uncertain. V lost 3 bases, J lost 3 bases, and 12 bases lay in between. Per the germline V gene, CDR1 is SGDLS and CDR2 is YYNGEE. The CDR3 loop spans 14 amino acids. CDR3 loop: CASSAGVVDTEAFF. DNA for the CDR3: TGTGCCAGCAGCGCGGGAGTTGTGGACACTGAAGCTTTCTTT.

This clone was recorded only once. V and J are TRBV4-2 and TRBJ1-3; D gene uncertain. V lost 0 bases and J lost 3, with 9 bases in between. The CDR3 contains 15 residues. Looked up from germline, CDR1 is LGHNA and CDR2 is YNFKEQ. DNA for the CDR3: TGTGCCAGCAGCCAAGACGTTGCAGGTGGAAACACCATATATTTT. Translated, it gives CASSQDVAGGNTIYF.